This TCR beta chain came from a study of cytomegalovirus exposure and HLA in healthy donors (dated by TCRdb to about 2017). For the wider study: According to an earlier analysis of 587 of the donors, roughly 180 million T cells yielded roughly 110 million unique TCR beta sequences and 276 Gb of sequence data. Along with the roughly 670-subject first cohort, a separate validation cohort of more than 90 different subjects was used. A later genetic analysis used genome-wide SNP genotypes for 398 of the 666 donors, treating that subset as a discovery cohort. An early release that covered approximately 600 HLA-typed donors contained approximately 300 gigabases of sequencing data and 80 million or so unique TCR sequences. On average, 235,054 unique TCR beta nucleotide sequences were sequenced per donor among roughly 430 genotyped donors of the cohort, with 15% to 20% of those sequences being non-productive. HLA typing covered class I and class II loci at four-digit resolution. The study combined high-throughput TCR immunosequencing, statistical association of individual TCRs with disease status, and machine learning to predict cytomegalovirus infection status. The T cell repertoires of 550 to 850 subjects were profiled by immunosequencing and related to cytomegalovirus serostatus. The study was designed to test whether signatures of past pathogen exposure could be identified by cataloging public T cell receptors. The number of typed donors differed by locus: 629-630 for A, B, C, DRB1 and DQB1; approximately 530 for DQA1; approximately 610 for DPA1; and some 430 for DPB1. All discovery cohort repertoires had been generated on a single sequencing platform. To decide whether each TCR beta V gene segment behaved as functional or pseudogenic, an earlier analysis of approximately 620 of the donors relied on high-throughput TCR beta sequencing. To study patterns of TCR occurrence, a later analysis re-analyzed previously published TCR beta repertoires from around 660 donors and added high-resolution HLA genotyping. Four to six DR-DQ haplotypes were handled as single units for association and clustering, since linkage in the cohort was strong. Among the approximately 430 genotyped donors, about 85% belonged to the genetic ancestry cluster associated with self-reported Caucasian donors. Rather than using new phenotypic data, the later analysis identified candidate immune exposures from TCR beta sequences and from how often those sequences occurred across donors. Donor age, sex, ethnicity and CMV serostatus were compiled together with the repertoire data. The investigation overall reported the following: A further reported finding was that TCR beta sequences accurately predicted the HLA-A and HLA-B alleles for most subjects in the first cohort. Correlated functional status among segregating V segments might be attributable to linkage disequilibrium, but an unknown experimental factor could not be ruled out. A cluster of highly shared sequence variants was judged likely to be a technical artifact of the sequencing pipeline. An association between a missense DCLRE1C variant and V-gene and J-gene trimming of TCR beta chains was found in a later genetic analysis and replicated in an independent cohort. In a later analysis, HLA-associated TCR beta chains showed more clonal expansion and lower generation probabilities than non-associated chains that were equally common. Most CMV-associated TCR beta chains appeared to be HLA-restricted in a later analysis, and the HLA associations seemed to be driven largely by CMV exposure. A few of the identified cytomegalovirus-associated TCR beta chains were confirmed in vitro to be specific for cytomegalovirus antigens. Some IMGT-functional V segments, including TRBV6-2 and TRBV6-3, could not be distinguished by the 87-base-pair reads and were therefore excluded. In a later analysis, TCR association rates were found to vary across HLA loci, with the most associated TCRs seen for DRB1 alleles and the fewest for HLA-C alleles. In an earlier analysis of about 600 of the donors, most TCR beta V segments appeared in productive rearrangements about 87% or about 30% of the time, broadly matching IMGT annotations. According to a later genetic analysis, donors in an Asian-associated ancestry cluster had fewer N-insertions in productive TCRs than the approximately 650-donor mean. Because HLA typing was unavailable for some donors at each locus, only the typed subset was used in association tests. This cohort had only TCR beta chains sequenced, and the lack of alpha or paired-chain data limited which features could be detected. The authors suggested that the approach could potentially be generalized to other disease states and immunological phenotypes. The study gave a list of some 150 TCR beta chains associated with cytomegalovirus. While some public TCRs were present in many individuals, most TCR sequences turned up only very rarely across donors. Because counts were too low, more than 15 rarely observed V segments, including chromosome 9 orphons, were excluded from the earlier analysis of some 540 of the donors. CMV serostatus was the only immune exposure information available for the cohort. Specific HLA alleles were associated with 15,000 to 20,000 TCR beta sequences at a false discovery rate of 0.05 in a later analysis. The classifier was reported to diagnose cytomegalovirus status with high specificity and sensitivity in both the original and validation cohorts. When HLA alleles, especially DR and DQ, strongly co-occurred, TCR associations were difficult to assign to individual alleles. Sequencing depth was assumed to be roughly uniform across donors in the presence/absence analyses, though that assumption may not hold. According to a later analysis, parvovirus B19, influenza, CMV and Epstein-Barr virus appeared linked to several top co-occurrence clusters.

Libraries were built with the immunoSEQ multiplex PCR assay. For the multiplex PCR, a mixture combining 60 forward primers for TCR Vbeta segments and 13 reverse primers for TCR Jbeta segments was used. Amplification of the CDR3 region of rearranged TCR beta genes was performed with a multiplex PCR assay on genomic DNA. The amplified TCR beta libraries were sequenced on the Illumina HiSeq System as 87-base-pair reads. The source study handled its data this way. In a later analysis, tens of millions of unique TCR beta chains were counted across the approximately 640 repertoires, and roughly 11 million of these chains were shared by at least two donors. A nearest-neighbor algorithm error-corrected the raw reads and collapsed the reads into unique sequences, merging closely related sequences to remove PCR and sequencing errors. CDR3 sequences were aligned to IMGT reference sequences to assign V, D and J gene segments. Each retained sequence needed at least a six-nucleotide match to both a V gene segment and a J gene segment. A rearrangement was called productive if the CDR3 had no stop codons and remained in frame with V and J, and every other rearrangement was called non-productive. CDR3 was defined by IMGT convention, running from the second conserved V-encoded cysteine to the conserved J-encoded phenylalanine. The earlier analysis of 500 to 650 of the donors excluded any sequence lacking an unambiguous match to a single V gene segment. In an earlier analysis of about 590 of the donors, a V segment was called functional when productive rearrangements were above 56.7%, and segregating when the standard deviation between donors exceeded 5%. A statistical classification framework was developed to diagnose cytomegalovirus status using the catalog of TCR beta chain sequences. V and J gene assignment, in a later analysis, came from comparing TCR nucleotide sequences with IMGT/GENE-DB human TR gene sequences. A later analysis assigned CDR3 sequences and most-parsimonious VDJ recombination scenarios with the TCRdist pipeline. In a later analysis, each TCR beta chain was defined by its CDR3 amino acid sequence together with its V-gene family, and reads lacking a unique V-gene family were excluded. A later analysis removed roughly 590 highly shared, low-generation-probability nucleotide sequences to deal with suspected cross-contamination and a sequencing artifact. For each public chain, a later analysis derived a clonal expansion index from normalized ranks of inferred template counts within each repertoire. In a later analysis, generation probabilities were computed with a VDJ recombination model fitted to out-of-frame rearrangements, and the resulting probabilities were checked against IGoR. A later analysis scored TCR-TCR, TCR-HLA and TCR-CMV co-occurrence with hypergeometric tests, applying a repertoire-size bias correction to TCR pairs. To estimate false discovery rates, a later analysis permuted the HLA or CMV assignments 20 times. In a later analysis, co-occurring TCRs were grouped with DBSCAN, and TCRdist sequence similarity was added when clustering was performed within HLA-allele-positive subsets. Repertoires with fewer than 30,000 or more than 120,000 public chains were left out of co-occurrence clustering, as were about five repertoires with anomalous nucleotide sharing. Here the immuneACCESS table is served through TCRdb, limited to in-frame sequences with V and J called. Missing clones are a known gap in these copies; in checked studies unresolved V genes cover under half, and the rest lacks a known reason. V and J calls and clone size come straight from that table; D and trimming were deduced from the DNA. The sample table records 50,000 to 75,000 clones; 65% to 80% of these occur just once. The ten biggest clones cover under 8% of the sample.

As concerns this clone: The specificity of this receptor is unknown. The sample holds no much larger clone one base away, and base qualities are not on file.

The CDR3 sequence holds 16 residues, the cysteine and phenylalanine included. This entry keeps only the CDR3 DNA: 48 bases, framed from base 1. CDR1 SEHNR and CDR2 FQNEAQ are derived from the germline V gene (reference sequence). V loses 5 bases at its end and J loses 4 bases; junction bases beyond the gene matches: 5. In total, around 600 healthy bone marrow donors made up the cohort. At the time of sampling, all cohort members were nominally healthy, though unrecorded immune exposures were likely present. The donor was CMV seropositive and was included in the group of approximately 310 seropositive cohort members. Each donor provided a peripheral blood sample, and peripheral blood mononuclear cells were used for TCR beta sequencing. The Qiagen DNeasy Blood Extraction Kit was used to extract genomic DNA from the blood cell samples.

This TCR derives from a man aged 25 to 40 in good health and CMV-seropositive. What was sequenced was PBMCs. This chain joins TRBV7-9 to TRBJ1-6; 10 central bases correspond to TRBD1. The CDR3 region reads CASSVRDRGYNSPLHF. The DNA sequence is given as TGTGCCAGCAGCGTGCGGGACAGGGGTTATAATTCACCCCTCCACTTT.